One sample yielded the 5 T cell receptor beta chains listed below, sequenced in a study of T cell repertoires in cytomegalovirus infection. TCRdb ran MiXCR on the reads and lists one entry per CDR3 protein. Of about 310,000 distinct CDR3 sequences in the sample, around 9.1% were seen once. The specimen sequenced was PBMCs. The source is a human donor in good health (CMV status not recorded). Some clones in this sample may be carry-over from other donors' samples.

This clonotype was seen at least ten times. The chain uses TRBV18 and TRBJ2-3, with TRBD2 as a possible D gene (7 bases). The V end was cut by 6 bases, the J end by 3 bases, with 16 bases between. The CDR3 extends over 15 amino acids. CDR1 KGHSH and CDR2 LQKENI come from the germline V gene. The CDR3 nucleotides read TGTGCCAGCTCCCAAAACGGGGGGCAGACAGATACGCAGTATTTT. Amino acids: CASSQNGGQTDTQYF.

There are many counts of this clonotype. The chain uses TRBV27 and TRBJ2-7; D remains ambiguous. The CDR3 covers 13 residues. Germline V CDR1 and CDR2: MNHEY, SMNVEV (reference sequence). The germline V and J ends were trimmed by 2 bases and 1 base, with 6 bases remaining between them. The CDR3 loop is CASSLKGSYEQYF. The CDR3 nucleotides are TGTGCCAGCAGTTTAAAAGGGTCCTACGAGCAGTACTTC.

This rearrangement joins TRBV6-2 or TRBV6-3 to TRBJ2-3, with TRBD1 matching over 9 bases. CDR3 length: 15 amino acids. J was trimmed by 4 bases and V by 4 bases; bases with no gene match: 6. Germline-derived CDR1 and CDR2 are MNHEY and SVGEGT. The CDR3 bases are TGTGCCAGCAGTTTCCCGGGACAGGGAGCAGATACGCAGTATTTT. This codes for CASSFPGQGADTQYF.

This clonotype was seen ten or more times. J is TRBJ2-1 and V is TRBV7-3; 7 nucleotides align to TRBD1. CDR3 length: 16 residues. The V and J ends lost 5 bases and 2 bases, in that order; junction bases with no gene match: 9. The V gene's germline CDR1 is SGHTA and CDR2 FQGTGA. CDR3 amino acids: CASSPGTVFPYNEQFF. DNA for the CDR3: TGTGCCAGCAGCCCAGGGACAGTATTTCCCTACAATGAGCAGTTCTTC.

J is TRBJ2-5 and V is TRBV20-1; 8 positions match TRBD1. The V gene's germline CDR1 is DFQATT and CDR2 SNEGSKA (reference sequence). This CDR3 comprises 14 residues. V was pared by 6 bases and J by 0 bases, with 6 bases of the junction left unmatched. The CDR3 reads CSAGDRRYQETQYF. The CDR3 DNA reads TGCAGTGCCGGGGACAGGAGATACCAAGAGACCCAGTACTTC.